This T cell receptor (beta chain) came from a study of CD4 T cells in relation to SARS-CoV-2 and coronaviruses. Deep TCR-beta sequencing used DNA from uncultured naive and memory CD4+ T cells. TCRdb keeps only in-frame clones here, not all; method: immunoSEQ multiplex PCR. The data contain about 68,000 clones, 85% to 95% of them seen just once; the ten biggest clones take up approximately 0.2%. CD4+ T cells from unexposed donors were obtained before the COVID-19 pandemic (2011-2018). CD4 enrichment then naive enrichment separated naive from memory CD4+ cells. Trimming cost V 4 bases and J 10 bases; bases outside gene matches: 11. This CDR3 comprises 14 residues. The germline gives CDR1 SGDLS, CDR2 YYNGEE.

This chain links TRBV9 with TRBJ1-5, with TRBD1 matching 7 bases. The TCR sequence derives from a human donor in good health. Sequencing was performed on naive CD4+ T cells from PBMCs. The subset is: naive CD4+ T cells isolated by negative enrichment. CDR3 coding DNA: TGTGCCAGCAGCCCAGCAGGGGGGAACGGACCCCAGCATTTT. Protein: CASSPAGGNGPQHF.